This T cell receptor (beta chain) appears in the sequencing data of a study of human T cells and chemical hapten exposure. General observations from the study: High-frequency TCRs, those above 1 in 1000, stayed the same after DPC sensitization.

The library put unique molecular identifiers onto individual cDNA molecules. TCRdb used MiXCR to reprocess the 5' RACE reads, holding one entry per CDR3 protein. The data contain approximately 81,000 distinct CDR3 sequences, 6% to 8.5% of them seen just once; the ten biggest clones take up 2% to 2.5%. About this clonotype itself: Its antigen remains unknown.

From whole blood left unfractionated, total RNA was extracted. CDR3 length: 14 amino acids. Germline V CDR1 and CDR2: ENHRY, SYGVKD. Trimming took 2 bases from V and 2 from J, leaving 10 bases between them. The chain employs TRBV10-3 and TRBJ2-7; possibly TRBD1 for D (6 bases). The source of this sequence is a male donor in good health. CDR3 nucleotide sequence: TGTGCCATCAGTGAGATACAGGGACCCTACGAGCAGTACTTC. Translation: CAISEIQGPYEQYF.